The rows below give T cell receptor beta chains drawn from one sample of a study of blood T cells in healthy people across ages. TCRdb processed the 5' RACE reads anew with MiXCR; each CDR3 protein has one entry. The sample yields 850,000 to 1,100,000 distinct CDR3 sequences, around two fifths seen once. The sequencing input was blood. These receptors were collected from a man aged 18 to 35 in good health. CDR3s include the opening cysteine and the closing phenylalanine or tryptophan. D genes are given only for firm matches. Rows may omit the clone size; those that give it use once, few, many or a size class.

CDR3aa | CDR3nt | v_gene | d_gene | abundance | j_gene
CASSHRGDGYTF | TGTGCCAGCAGCCACAGGGGTGATGGCTACACCTTC | TRBV3-1 | - | many | TRBJ1-2
CASSAQAGGPLISTDTQYF | TGTGCCAGCAGCGCCCAAGCGGGGGGACCCCTGATTAGCACAGATACGCAGTATTTT | TRBV9 | TRBD2 | few | TRBJ2-3
CASSPLGQGAPGDTQYF | TGCGCCAGCAGCCCACTCGGACAGGGGGCGCCCGGAGATACGCAGTATTTT | TRBV4-3 | TRBD1 | - | TRBJ2-3
CATSTGWRQPQHF | TGTGCCACCAGCACGGGTTGGCGACAGCCCCAGCATTTT | TRBV15 | - | few | TRBJ1-5
CAISGGTSGGTETQYF | TGTGCCATCAGTGGGGGGACTAGCGGGGGTACAGAGACGCAGTATTTT | TRBV10-3 | TRBD2 | - | TRBJ2-3
CASSLVLAGPYNEQFF | TGCGCCAGCAGCTTGGTCCTAGCGGGGCCTTACAATGAGCAGTTCTTC | TRBV5-1 | TRBD2 | few | TRBJ2-1
CASSVDASSYNEQYF | TGTGCCAGCAGTGTTGACGCGAGCTCCTACAATGAGCAGTACTTC | TRBV6-1 | - | - | TRBJ2-7
CVSSEIISTDTQYF | TGTGTCAGCAGTGAAATTATCTCCACAGATACGCAGTATTTT | TRBV2 | - | - | TRBJ2-3
CASSAQGTDNQPQHF | TGTGCCAGCAGCGCCCAGGGGACCGACAATCAGCCCCAGCATTTT | TRBV11-2 | - | - | TRBJ1-5
CASSPHRSYSNQPQHF | TGTGCCAGCAGTCCACACAGGAGTTATAGCAATCAGCCCCAGCATTTT | TRBV12-3/TRBV12-4 | - | - | TRBJ1-5
CASSGRRQGRSSYNSPLHF | TGTGCCAGCAGTGGGCGAAGACAGGGCCGGAGCTCCTATAATTCACCCCTCCACTTT | TRBV6-2/TRBV6-3 | TRBD1 | few | TRBJ1-6
CASSFLTGGTEAFF | TGTGCCAGCAGTTTTCTGACCGGAGGCACTGAAGCTTTCTTT | TRBV27 | - | many | TRBJ1-1
CASSHKKEATVGYGYTF | TGTGCCAGCAGCCATAAGAAAGAGGCGACGGTGGGATATGGCTACACCTTC | TRBV5-6 | - | - | TRBJ1-2
CASSSMGYRANSPLHF | TGTGCCAGCAGCTCCATGGGTTACAGGGCTAATTCACCCCTCCACTTT | TRBV7-2 | - | - | TRBJ1-6
CASSQGLGEEDTQYF | TGTGCCAGCAGCCAGGGACTAGGAGAAGAAGATACGCAGTATTTT | TRBV7-3 | TRBD2 | - | TRBJ2-3